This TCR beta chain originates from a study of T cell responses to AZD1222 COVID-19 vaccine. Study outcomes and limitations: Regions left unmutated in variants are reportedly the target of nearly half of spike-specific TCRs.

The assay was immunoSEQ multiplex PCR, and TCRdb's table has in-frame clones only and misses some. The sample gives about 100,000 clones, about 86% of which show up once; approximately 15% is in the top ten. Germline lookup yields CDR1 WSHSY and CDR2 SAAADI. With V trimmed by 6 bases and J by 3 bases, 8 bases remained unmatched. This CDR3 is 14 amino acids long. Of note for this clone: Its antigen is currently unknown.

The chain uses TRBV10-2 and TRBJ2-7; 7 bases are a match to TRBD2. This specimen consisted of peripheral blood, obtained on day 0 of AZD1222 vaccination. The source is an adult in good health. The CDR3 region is CASRSGLVNYEQYF. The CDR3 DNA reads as TGCGCCAGCAGAAGCGGACTAGTAAACTACGAGCAGTACTTC.